This TCR beta chain was captured by sequencing in a study of T cell clonality in common variable immunodeficiency (dated by TCRdb to about 2015). Paper-wide results and their limitations: Even though DNA input was the same, control samples had an average of about 89,000 unique sequences each, compared with approximately 32,000 in CVID samples. Healthy controls shared more TCRbeta clones with each other than CVID subjects shared among themselves (p < 0.0001). TCRbeta clonality was higher in CVID subjects than in healthy controls (t-test p = 0.018), and the increase was most characteristic of about a third of subjects. Correlations between repertoire features and clinical complications were limited by patient heterogeneity within the CVID cohort. It was noted by the authors that sequencing of the repertoires of T cell subpopulations would be needed to clarify the cause of the increased clonality in CVID. Reportedly, TCRbeta sequences from CVID had fewer deletions and N-nucleotide insertions, and highly modified clones with 13 or more V deletions were absent from CVID.

This clone was picked up many times. This clone's antigen is unknown. Read sequence stops 3 residues before the CDR3 end, and the germline J gene provides the missing end. CDR1 and CDR2 are drawn from the germline V gene: SGHDN, FVKESK. V is cut by 6 bases and J by 6 bases, and the space between the germline ends is 14 bases. The cysteine opens and the phenylalanine closes a CDR3 of 13 amino acids. The CDR3 was read in part: 30 bases, with the frame set at base 1. Most CVID patients and most healthy controls were of Caucasian heritage. From each donor, roughly 5 to 9 ml of heparinized peripheral whole blood was collected. Genomic DNA from adults with common variable immune deficiency (CVID) and from healthy adult controls was the source for sequencing TCRbeta CDR3 repertoires. There were around 22 healthy adult volunteers in the control group (roughly 12 female and 10 or so male), ranging in age from roughly 23 to 75 years, with a mean age of roughly 35. Diluted blood was density-centrifuged over Hypaque 1077 or Ficoll-Paque to isolate peripheral blood mononuclear cells. Genomic DNA was obtained from unsorted mononuclear cells through either Qiagen column purification or a centrifugation-based method.

For sequencing input, CVID and control samples contributed equivalent amounts of genomic DNA. For every sample, a 60 bp segment covering the rearranged TCRbeta CDR3 region was amplified and then sequenced. The immunoSEQ assay, a bias-corrected multiplex PCR combined with high-throughput sequencing, was used to amplify TCRbeta. Concerning the study's data processing: Each unique nucleotide sequence was treated as a clone and annotated with V, D and J genes, copy number and frequency. Sequences were labeled productive if in frame, and non-productive if out of frame or containing stop codons. As previously described, clonality was computed from Shannon's entropy. Mean CDR3 Kyte-Doolittle hydropathy was derived from the predicted amino acid sequences of productive clones. Using the R hclust function, scaled V gene usage was clustered hierarchically with Manhattan distance and complete linkage. Clone sharing by CDR3 amino acid sequence was assessed by resampling 12 repertoires per group over 100 rounds. The repertoires were searched for over 55 published EBV-specific and approximately 240 published CMV-specific TCRbeta sequences. Analysis left out a couple of CVID samples that produced under 10,000 sequences, so a few dozen CVID repertoires remained. As stored in TCRdb, this immuneACCESS dataset retains in-frame rearrangements with V and J assigned. A fraction of the clones does not appear; measured against another copy, unresolved V genes explain less than half of the discrepancy, and the remainder lacks a known reason. V, J and clone size were drawn from that table, and D and trimming were deduced from the DNA. This sample contains about 41,000 clones, none of which is a singleton. The ten largest clones take up over 1.2% of the sample.

This sequence was found in a person aged 18-70 years in good health. Sequencing input: peripheral blood mononuclear cells. The receptor chain draws on TRBV14 and TRBJ1-1; TRBD1 is perhaps the D gene, given 5 matching bases. CDR3 sequence: CASSRRAKAEAFF. Incomplete CDR3 DNA: TGTGCCAGCAGTCGCAGGGCTAAGGCTGAA. Joined to the reference TRBV14 and TRBJ1-1 proteins, this CDR3 gives the full variable domain: EAGVTQFPSHSVIEKGQTVTLRCDPISGHDNLYWYRRVMGKEIKFLLHFVKESKQDESGMPNNRFLAERTGGTYSTLKVQPAELEDSGVYFCASSRRAKAEAFFGQGTRLTVV.